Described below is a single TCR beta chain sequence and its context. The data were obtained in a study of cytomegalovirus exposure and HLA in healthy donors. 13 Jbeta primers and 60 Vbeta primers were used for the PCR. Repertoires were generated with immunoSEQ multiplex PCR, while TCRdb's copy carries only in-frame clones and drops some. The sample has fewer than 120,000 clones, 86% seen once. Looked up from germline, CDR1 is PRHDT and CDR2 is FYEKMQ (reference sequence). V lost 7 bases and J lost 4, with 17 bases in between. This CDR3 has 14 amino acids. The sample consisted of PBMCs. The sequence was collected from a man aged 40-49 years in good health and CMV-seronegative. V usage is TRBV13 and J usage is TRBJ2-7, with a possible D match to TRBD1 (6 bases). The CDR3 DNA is TGTGCCAGCACGGGTAAAGACAGGAATTACGAGCAGTACTTC. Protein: CASTGKDRNYEQYF. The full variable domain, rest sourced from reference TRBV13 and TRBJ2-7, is AAGVIQSPRHLIKEKRETATLKCYPIPRHDTVYWYQQGPGQDPQFLISFYEKMQSDKGSIPDRFSAQQFSDYHSELNMSSLELGDSALYFCASTGKDRNYEQYFGPGTRLTVT.